This T cell receptor beta chain derives from a study of early T cells in non-severe SARS-CoV-2 infection. As for the study in general: Alpha and beta chains were unpaired, from unsorted whole-blood bulk RNA.

V was pared by 2 bases and J by 6 bases, with 8 bases between. Germline values: CDR1 MDHEN, CDR2 SYDVKM. The CDR3 covers 12 residues. This clonotype was seen at least ten times. Its antigen is undetermined. Molecules of cDNA were individually given unique molecular identifiers that were attached to them. Each CDR3 protein gets one entry after TCRdb re-called the 5' RACE reads with MiXCR. This sample has more than 20,000 distinct CDR3 sequences, with roughly 4.1% found just once. Findings and limits, study-wide: Matches to VDJdb favored anti-spike CD8 responses and missed private and CD4 specificities.

V is TRBV28 and J is TRBJ2-7; D is unclear. Sequencing input: whole blood. The receptor's source is an adult who was a healthcare worker with PCR-confirmed SARS-CoV-2 infection or an uninfected control (not recorded which). The CDR3 sequence: CASSLNPSEQYF. DNA of the CDR3: TGTGCCAGCAGTTTAAACCCCTCCGAGCAGTACTTC.